A selection of T cell receptor beta chains follows, all from one sample in a study of cytotoxic CD8 clonotypes in ibrutinib-treated CLL. This table comes from immunoSEQ multiplex PCR, and its TCRdb copy is limited to in-frame clones, with some not included. The data contain approximately 340,000 clones, 67% of them singletons. Source: PBMCs, taken after 36 months of ibrutinib treatment. The receptor source for this set is a human donor with chronic lymphocytic leukemia. CDR3s include the opening cysteine and the closing phenylalanine or tryptophan. The order of the fields is V gene, D gene, clone size, J gene, CDR3 protein, CDR3 DNA. D genes are given only for firm matches. Where a row states a size, it is once, few, many or the class of an expanded clone; other rows omit it.

TRBV27	NA	NA	TRBJ2-3	CASRQGVTDTQYF	TGTGCCAGCAGACAGGGTGTGACAGATACGCAGTATTTT
TRBV5-4	NA	few	TRBJ1-1	CASRMNTEAFF	TGTGCCAGCAGGATGAACACTGAAGCTTTCTTT
TRBV14	NA	few	TRBJ1-2	CASSQADSLYGYTF	TGTGCCAGCAGCCAAGCGGACAGCCTCTATGGCTACACCTTC
TRBV2	TRBD1	NA	TRBJ1-1	CASIADRVGTEAFF	TGTGCCAGCATCGCGGACAGGGTCGGTACTGAAGCTTTCTTT
TRBV9	NA	NA	TRBJ2-2	CASSLGTGELFF	TGTGCCAGCAGCCTAGGTACCGGGGAGCTGTTTTTT
TRBV5-4	NA	once	TRBJ1-3	CASSPEAGDLRGNTIYF	TGTGCCAGCAGCCCGGAGGCGGGAGATCTTAGGGGAAACACCATATATTTT
TRBV10-2	NA	NA	TRBJ1-1	CASSDSASYFLMNTEAFF	TGCGCCAGCAGTGATAGCGCGAGTTACTTTCTCATGAACACTGAAGCTTTCTTT
TRBV2	NA	NA	TRBJ1-1	CASYRGTEAFF	TGTGCCAGTTACAGAGGCACTGAAGCTTTCTTT
TRBV13	NA	NA	TRBJ2-2	CASSLDWDTGELFF	TGTGCCAGCAGCTTGGACTGGGACACCGGGGAGCTGTTTTTT
TRBV15	NA	NA	TRBJ1-2	CATSGRKDQNNYGYTF	TGTGCCACCAGCGGGCGGAAAGACCAAAATAACTATGGCTACACCTTC
TRBV15	TRBD1	few	TRBJ1-6	CATSSDRAISPLHF	TGTGCCACCAGCAGCGACAGGGCGATTTCACCCCTCCACTTT
TRBV4-3	TRBD1	NA	TRBJ2-3	CASSLGQGAFTDTQYF	TGCGCCAGCAGCCTCGGACAGGGGGCTTTCACAGATACGCAGTATTTT
TRBV4-1	TRBD2	NA	TRBJ2-1	CASSQRTSGRWGEQFF	TGCGCCAGCAGCCAAAGGACTAGCGGGAGGTGGGGTGAGCAGTTCTTC
TRBV4-1	NA	NA	TRBJ1-1	CASSQVFGRDTEAFF	TGCGCCAGCAGCCAAGTCTTTGGGCGCGACACTGAAGCTTTCTTT
TRBV11-3	NA	NA	TRBJ2-1	CASSLGSLMGEQFF	TGTGCCAGCAGCTTAGGGTCCCTAATGGGTGAGCAGTTCTTC
TRBV2	NA	NA	TRBJ2-4	CASSSLMGLGKNIQYF	TGTGCCAGCAGTTCCTTGATGGGTTTAGGCAAAAACATTCAGTACTTC
TRBV2	TRBD2	NA	TRBJ2-7	CASSRTSASYEQYF	TGTGCCAGCAGCCGGACTAGCGCCTCCTACGAGCAGTACTTC
TRBV7-6	TRBD2	few	TRBJ2-3	CASSSAGISPDTQYF	TGTGCCAGCAGCTCAGCGGGAATCTCCCCAGATACGCAGTATTTT
TRBV11-2	NA	once	TRBJ2-5	CASSLRFPGTQYF	TGTGCCAGCAGCTTGCGGTTCCCAGGGACCCAGTACTTC
TRBV30	TRBD1	NA	TRBJ1-2	CAWRQGGCYTF	TGTGCCTGGAGGCAGGGGGGGTGCTACACCTTC
TRBV7-3	NA	NA	TRBJ1-1	CASSLVEGTEAFF	TGTGCCAGCAGCTTAGTGGAGGGGACTGAAGCTTTCTTT
TRBV9	NA	NA	TRBJ1-1	CASSPEGKNTEAFF	TGTGCCAGCAGCCCCGAAGGGAAGAACACTGAAGCTTTCTTT
TRBV5-1	NA	NA	TRBJ2-7	CASSLGQDVYEQYF	TGCGCCAGCAGCTTGGGACAGGATGTCTACGAGCAGTACTTC
TRBV29-1	NA	NA	TRBJ1-2	CSVDSGIYGYTF	TGCAGCGTTGATTCGGGGATCTATGGCTACACCTTC
TRBV7-2	NA	few	TRBJ1-6	CASSLVRGHPDSPLHF	TGTGCCAGCAGCTTAGTTCGAGGACATCCAGATTCACCCCTCCACTTT
TRBV18	TRBD2	NA	TRBJ2-7	CASSPLAGTSYEQYF	TGTGCCAGCTCACCATTAGCGGGAACCTCCTACGAGCAGTACTTC
TRBV4-1	TRBD1	NA	TRBJ1-3	CASSQAGGPGRNTIYF	TGCGCCAGCAGCCAAGCAGGGGGGCCGGGGCGAAACACCATATATTTT
TRBV11-2	NA	NA	TRBJ2-3	CASSLAPWQGGMSDTQYF	TGTGCCAGCAGCTTAGCCCCCTGGCAGGGAGGTATGTCAGATACGCAGTATTTT
TRBV7-9	NA	NA	TRBJ2-1	CASSLLGRGHNEQFF	TGTGCCAGCAGCTTACTTGGTCGGGGGCACAATGAGCAGTTCTTC
TRBV7-9	NA	few	TRBJ1-4	CASSLSQAGTQLFF	TGTGCCAGCAGCTTGTCCCAGGCGGGAACCCAACTGTTTTTT
TRBV18	NA	NA	TRBJ2-7	CASSQGGYRYEQYF	TGTGCCAGCTCCCAAGGGGGGTACCGCTACGAGCAGTACTTC
TRBV19	TRBD2	NA	TRBJ2-7	CASSPLGGSGYEQYF	TGTGCCAGTAGTCCCCTCGGGGGGTCGGGCTACGAGCAGTACTTC
TRBV4-1	NA	few	TRBJ2-4	CASSPGPFGNIQYF	TGCGCCAGCAGCCCGGGCCCTTTCGGCAACATTCAGTACTTC
TRBV6-6	NA	NA	TRBJ1-4	CASSYSGHNEKLFF	TGTGCCAGCAGTTACTCTGGACATAATGAAAAACTGTTTTTT
TRBV10-2	NA	few	TRBJ2-7	CASSVSYEQYF	TGCGCCAGCAGTGTCTCTTACGAGCAGTACTTC
TRBV15	TRBD1	NA	TRBJ2-7	CATSRGQGSYEQYF	TGTGCCACCAGCAGGGGACAGGGGTCCTACGAGCAGTACTTC
TRBV5-1	TRBD1	once	TRBJ2-6	CASSFGTAGANVLTF	TGCGCCAGCAGCTTTGGGACAGCTGGGGCCAACGTCCTGACTTTC
TRBV6-5	NA	NA	TRBJ1-4	CASSYSGVGEKLFF	TGTGCCAGCAGTTACTCTGGGGTCGGGGAAAAACTGTTTTTT
TRBV27	TRBD2	NA	TRBJ2-7	CASSFASGRSYEQYF	TGTGCCAGCAGTTTTGCTAGCGGGAGATCCTACGAGCAGTACTTC
TRBV5-4	TRBD2	few	TRBJ2-3	CASSSGRGRDTQYF	TGTGCCAGCAGCTCTGGGAGGGGCAGGGATACGCAGTATTTT
TRBV7-3	TRBD2	NA	TRBJ2-1	CASSTNSPGLAGTSSYNEQFF	TGTGCCAGCAGCACCAACTCTCCGGGACTAGCGGGGACTAGCTCCTACAATGAGCAGTTCTTC
TRBV19	TRBD1	NA	TRBJ1-2	CASAGTGSANYGYTF	TGTGCCAGTGCCGGGACAGGGTCCGCTAACTATGGCTACACCTTC
TRBV7-7	NA	NA	TRBJ2-7	CASSHRPGGEQYF	TGTGCCAGCAGCCATCGTCCCGGGGGCGAGCAGTACTTC
TRBV18	NA	once	TRBJ2-5	CASSPGHPGTQETQYF	TGTGCCAGCTCACCGGGGCACCCGGGGACACAAGAGACCCAGTACTTC
TRBV7-6	TRBD2	NA	TRBJ2-3	CASSLNPGLAGDTQYF	TGTGCCAGCAGCTTAAATCCGGGACTAGCGGGAGATACGCAGTATTTT
TRBV4-1	NA	NA	TRBJ2-1	CASSLDRSSYNEQFF	TGCGCCAGCAGCCTCGACAGAAGCTCCTACAATGAGCAGTTCTTC
TRBV29-1	NA	NA	TRBJ2-3	CSVEWQGADTQYF	TGCAGCGTTGAATGGCAAGGGGCAGATACGCAGTATTTT
TRBV6-6	NA	NA	TRBJ1-4	CASSSLKNEKLFF	TGTGCCAGCAGTTCCCTTAAAAATGAAAAACTGTTTTTT
TRBV4-3	TRBD2	NA	TRBJ2-1	CASSQDLGLVFNEQFF	TGCGCCAGCAGCCAAGATCTGGGACTAGTCTTCAATGAGCAGTTCTTC
TRBV7-3	TRBD1	NA	TRBJ1-1	CASSLRVGTGSNTEAFF	TGTGCCAGCAGCTTAAGGGTGGGGACAGGGAGTAACACTGAAGCTTTCTTT
TRBV28	NA	NA	TRBJ2-1	CASSTSPYNEQFF	TGTGCCAGCAGTACTTCTCCCTACAATGAGCAGTTCTTC
TRBV9	NA	NA	TRBJ1-4	CASSVDTATNEKLFF	TGTGCCAGCAGCGTAGACACAGCAACTAATGAAAAACTGTTTTTT
TRBV25-1	TRBD1	NA	TRBJ2-7	CASSEFYRRTGVYEQYF	TGTGCCAGCAGTGAATTCTATAGGCGGACAGGAGTCTACGAGCAGTACTTC
TRBV7-3	NA	NA	TRBJ2-1	CASSLGHRLFDEQFF	TGTGCCAGCAGCTTAGGCCACCGTTTGTTCGATGAGCAGTTCTTC